This note documents a single TCR beta chain sequence. The sample originates from a study of control samples from healthy donors and cancer patients. TCRdb's table, derived via immunoSEQ multiplex PCR, lists solely in-frame clones and lacks some. This table holds approximately 60,000 clones, approximately 90% found once. The sequence was obtained from a woman in her 50s with colorectal cancer. Sample: PBMCs.

CDR3 in amino acids: CASSPRAGQETQYF. The CDR3 DNA is TGTGCCAGCAGCCCAAGGGCAGGGCAAGAGACCCAGTACTTC. This chain links TRBV7-8 with TRBJ2-5, with a weak D call TRBD1 (5 bases). CDR1 is SGHVS and CDR2 is FQNEAQ in the germline V gene. Trimming shortened V by 5 bases and J by 2 bases, and 12 bases separated the two germline ends. There are 14 residues in the CDR3.